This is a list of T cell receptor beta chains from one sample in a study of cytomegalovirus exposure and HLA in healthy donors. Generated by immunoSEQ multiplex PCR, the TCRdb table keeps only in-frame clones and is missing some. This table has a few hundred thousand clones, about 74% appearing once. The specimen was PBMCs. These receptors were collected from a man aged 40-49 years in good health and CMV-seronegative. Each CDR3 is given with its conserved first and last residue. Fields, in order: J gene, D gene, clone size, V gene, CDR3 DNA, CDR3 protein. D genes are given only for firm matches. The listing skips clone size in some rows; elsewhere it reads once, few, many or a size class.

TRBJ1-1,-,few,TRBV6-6,TGTGCCAGCAGCTTCAGCGGGACGGGTACTGAAGCTTTCTTT,CASSFSGTGTEAFF
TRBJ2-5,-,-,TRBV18,TGTGCCAGCTCACCCCCAGGTTCTCTAGAGACCCAGTACTTC,CASSPPGSLETQYF
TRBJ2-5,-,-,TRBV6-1,TGTGCCAGCAGTGAAATCAGGGACCAAGAGACCCAGTACTTC,CASSEIRDQETQYF
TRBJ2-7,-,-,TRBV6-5,TGTGCCAGCAGTTTGGGAAGGGGAGGCTACGAGCAGTACTTC,CASSLGRGGYEQYF
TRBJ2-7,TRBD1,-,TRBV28,TGTGCCAGCAGCCCCCCCGGGACAGTTTCCTACGAGCAGTACTTC,CASSPPGTVSYEQYF
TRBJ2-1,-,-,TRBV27,TGTGCCAGCAGTTTTGTCGGGATGGCGGGAACGGACAATGAGCAGTTCTTC,CASSFVGMAGTDNEQFF
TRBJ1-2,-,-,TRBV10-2,TGCGCCAGCAGTGAACAGGGCACTCCTAACTATGGCTACACCTTC,CASSEQGTPNYGYTF
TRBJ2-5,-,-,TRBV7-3,TGTGCCAGCAGCCCCGGCCAGGGAAGGGCCCAAGAGACCCAGTACTTC,CASSPGQGRAQETQYF
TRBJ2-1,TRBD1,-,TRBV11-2,TGTGCCAGCAGCTTAGTTACAGGGGGCTCCTACAATGAGCAGTTCTTC,CASSLVTGGSYNEQFF
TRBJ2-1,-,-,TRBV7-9,TGTGCCAGCAGCTTTGCCAGGGGTGTCTACAATGAGCAGTTCTTC,CASSFARGVYNEQFF
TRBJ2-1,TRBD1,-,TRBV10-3,TGTGCCATCAGTGACCACAGGGGCGAGCAGTTCTTC,CAISDHRGEQFF
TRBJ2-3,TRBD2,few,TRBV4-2,TGTGCCAGCAGCCAAGATGGGCCTAGCGGGGAAACAGATACGCAGTATTTT,CASSQDGPSGETDTQYF
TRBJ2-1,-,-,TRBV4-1,TGCGCCAGCAGCCAAGGGGGACCCACAGGAGGGAGAATCCCCTACAATGAGCAGTTCTTC,CASSQGGPTGGRIPYNEQFF
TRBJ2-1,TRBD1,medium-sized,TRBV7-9,TGTGCCAGCAGCGTACAGGGGGTTAGCAATGAGCAGTTCTTC,CASSVQGVSNEQFF
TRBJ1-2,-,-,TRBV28,TGTGCCAGCAGTTTAGGGGGGGCCGACTCCCCTTATGGCTACACCTTC,CASSLGGADSPYGYTF
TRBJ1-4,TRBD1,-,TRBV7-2,TGTGCCAGCAGCTTGGCGAGAACAGGGGAAGAAAAACTGTTTTTT,CASSLARTGEEKLFF
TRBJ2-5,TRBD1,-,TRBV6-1,TGTGCCAGCAGAGTACAGGGGGCCGGAGAGACCCAGTACTTC,CASRVQGAGETQYF
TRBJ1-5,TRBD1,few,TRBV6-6,TGTGCCAGCAGCGACAGGGGGAATAGCAATCAGCCCCAGCATTTT,CASSDRGNSNQPQHF
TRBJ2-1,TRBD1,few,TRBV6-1,TGTGCCAGCAGTCCACAGGGACAGGGTTATGGTGAGCAGTTCTTC,CASSPQGQGYGEQFF
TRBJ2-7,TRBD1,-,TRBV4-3,TGCGCCAGCAGCCAAGGTCGACAGGGAGCCTACGAGCAGTACTTC,CASSQGRQGAYEQYF
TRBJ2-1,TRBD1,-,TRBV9,TGTGCCAGCAGCGTGGGGACAGGGCCCTACAATGAGCAGTTCTTC,CASSVGTGPYNEQFF
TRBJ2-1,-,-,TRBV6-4,TGTGCCAGCAGTGCACTAGGTCGCAATGATGAGCAGTTCTTC,CASSALGRNDEQFF
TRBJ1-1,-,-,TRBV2,TGTGCCAGCAGGACATCGGGGTTGGACACTGAAGCTTTCTTT,CASRTSGLDTEAFF
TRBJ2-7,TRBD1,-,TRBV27,TGTGCCAGCAGTACCGCCGGGACAGGGGCCTACGAGCAGTACTTC,CASSTAGTGAYEQYF
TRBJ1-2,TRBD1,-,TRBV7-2,TGTGCCAGCAGCCGCTTACAGGGGTTAAACTATGGCTACACCTTC,CASSRLQGLNYGYTF
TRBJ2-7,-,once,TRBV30,TGTGCCTGTCAGACGGGGGTCGAGCAGTACTTC,CACQTGVEQYF
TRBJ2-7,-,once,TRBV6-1,TGTGCCAGCAGTGAATGGCGACACCTCTCCTACGAGCAGTACTTC,CASSEWRHLSYEQYF
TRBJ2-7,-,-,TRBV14,TGTGCCAGCAGCTTAGGGCCACAGGGCTCCTACGAGCAGTACTTC,CASSLGPQGSYEQYF
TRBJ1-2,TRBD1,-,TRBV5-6,TGTGCCAGCAGCCCATTGGACAGGGGGGATTATGGCTACACCTTC,CASSPLDRGDYGYTF
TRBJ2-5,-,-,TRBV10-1,TGCGCCAGCAGTGAAATGGCGGGAGAGACCCAGTACTTC,CASSEMAGETQYF
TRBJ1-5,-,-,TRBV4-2,TGTGCCAGCAGCCTCGAGGGAACCTTTAGCAATCAGCCCCAGCATTTT,CASSLEGTFSNQPQHF
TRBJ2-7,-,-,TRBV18,TGTGCCAGCTCACAGGAACAGGGGGGGTCGGGCTACGAGCAGTACTTC,CASSQEQGGSGYEQYF
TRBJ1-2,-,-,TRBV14,TGTGCCAGCAGCCAATCGACAGGCATCGACTATGGCTACACCTTC,CASSQSTGIDYGYTF
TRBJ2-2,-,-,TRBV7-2,TGTGCCAGCAGCTTTTACGGGACTACCGGGGAGCTGTTTTTT,CASSFYGTTGELFF
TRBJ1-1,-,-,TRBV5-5,TGTGCCAGCAGCCTACACTATTTGAACACTGAAGCTTTCTTT,CASSLHYLNTEAFF
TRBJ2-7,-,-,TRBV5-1,TGCGCCAGCAGCTTGGACAGGGCTTGGTACGAGCAGTACTTC,CASSLDRAWYEQYF
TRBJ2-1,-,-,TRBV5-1,TGCGCCAGCAGCTTTGAACAGGGACCCTACAATGAGCAGTTCTTC,CASSFEQGPYNEQFF
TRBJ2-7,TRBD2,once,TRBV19,TGTGCCAGTAGTCGACTAGCGGGGTTACCCTACGAGCAGTACTTC,CASSRLAGLPYEQYF
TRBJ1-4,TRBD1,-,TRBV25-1,TGTGCCAGCAGGGACAGGGACGGGTATGAAAAACTGTTTTTT,CASRDRDGYEKLFF
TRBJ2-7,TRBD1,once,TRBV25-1,TGTGCCAGCAGTGAAACAGGGGGCGCATACGAGCAGTACTTC,CASSETGGAYEQYF
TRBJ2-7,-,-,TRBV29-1,TGCAGCGCTATGACAGATTTCTCCTACGAGCAGTACTTC,CSAMTDFSYEQYF
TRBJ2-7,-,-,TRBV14,TGTGCCAGCAGCCAAGTCGGGAACCGGGAGCAGTACTTC,CASSQVGNREQYF
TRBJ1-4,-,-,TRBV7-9,TGTGCCAGCAGCTTAGGGCAGCAGACAATAGTGAGAACCGAAAAACTGTTTTTT,CASSLGQQTIVRTEKLFF
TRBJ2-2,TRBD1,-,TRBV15,TGTGCCACCAGTAGGTGGACAGGCGAGGCCGGGGAGCTGTTTTTT,CATSRWTGEAGELFF
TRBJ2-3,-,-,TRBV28,TGTGCCAGCAGTCCAGATCAGGTCAGGGATACGCAGTATTTT,CASSPDQVRDTQYF
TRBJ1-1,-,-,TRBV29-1,TGCAGCGCTCTCCCCCGGCGGGACCTGAACACTGAAGCTTTCTTT,CSALPRRDLNTEAFF
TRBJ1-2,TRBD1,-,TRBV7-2,TGTGCCAGCAGCGTGGGACAGGGAAGGTACTATGGCTACACCTTC,CASSVGQGRYYGYTF
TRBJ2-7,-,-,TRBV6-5,TGTGCCAGCAGTTACCAGGGAATGACAGACGAGCAGTACTTC,CASSYQGMTDEQYF
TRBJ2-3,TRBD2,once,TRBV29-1,TGCAGCGTTGAGGAGGGACTAGTGGGGGATACGCAGTATTTT,CSVEEGLVGDTQYF
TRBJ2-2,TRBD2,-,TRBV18,TGTGCCAGCTCACCAGTAGCGGGTTACACCGGGGAGCTGTTTTTT,CASSPVAGYTGELFF
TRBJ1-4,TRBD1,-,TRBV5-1,TGCGCCAGCAGCTTGAGGGGGACAGGGGAGGAAAAACTGTTTTTT,CASSLRGTGEEKLFF
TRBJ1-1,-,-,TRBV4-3,TGCGCCAGCAACGAGGGCCGAGACATGAACACTGAAGCTTTCTTT,CASNEGRDMNTEAFF
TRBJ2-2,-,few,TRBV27,TGTGCCAGCAGTTTATTGGGGTCCAGGGCCGGGGAGCTGTTTTTT,CASSLLGSRAGELFF
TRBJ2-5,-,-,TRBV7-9,TGTGCCAGCAGCATACAAGAGACCCAGTACTTC,CASSIQETQYF